This TCR beta chain was documented in a study of CXCR3-negative and CXCR3-positive naive CD8 T cells. Findings of the study overall: CXCR3-positive naive cells had TRB CDR3s that were more hydrophobic than CXCR3-negative naive cells had. Most assays used freshly isolated PBMCs, as cryopreservation partially reduced CXCR3.

Regarding this clonotype: Its antigen is still unknown.

Through 5' RACE with UMI labels, the TRB cDNA libraries were prepared. From its re-call of the 5' RACE reads, TCRdb lists each CDR3 protein once, without DNA. The table for this sample gives about 98,000 distinct CDR3 sequences. The CDR3 length is 15 residues. Germline V gene data show CDR1 as SEHNR and CDR2 as FQNEAQ (reference sequence). The sample was naive CXCR3+ CD8+ T cells from blood. This sample's subset: CD45RO-CCR7+CD27+CD95- naive CD8+ T cells expressing CXCR3 (TNR3+). The chain couples TRBV7-9 to TRBJ2-7; TCRdb outputs TRBD2, but without DNA this stays unchecked. The sequence came from a human donor in good health. Some clones in this sample may be carry-over from other donors' samples. The CDR3 reads CASSLGLAGGHEQYF.